Included here is one T cell receptor (beta chain) sequence, with context. Its antigen is undetermined. The germline V gene has CDR1 SGHAT and CDR2 FQDESV (reference sequence). Trimming cost V 5 bases and J 7 bases; bases outside gene matches: 8. The length of the CDR3 is 15 residues. This sample stems from a study of CD8+CD57+ T cells in acquired aplastic anemia. Whole-study findings and limits: In the patients, CD8+CD57+ cells came out less diverse than the total CD4+ and CD8+ pools. CD8+ Simpson's diversity in patients was not significantly different from that in controls.

Using genomic DNA as the template, TCR beta VDJ and CDR3 profiling was carried out. TCRdb reanalysed the reads using MiXCR and keeps one entry per CDR3 protein. The table lists roughly 16,000 distinct CDR3 sequences, less than 45% of them singletons. Sequenced patients had shown CD8+CD57+ cell expansion by flow cytometry. Every patient was diagnosed with severe acquired aplastic anemia. Blood samples were obtained from patients who had received no prior therapy. The source material was CD8+CD57+ T cells sorted from PBMCs. Described subset: bead-enriched CD8+CD57+ effector memory T cells from SAA patients. J is TRBJ2-1 and V is TRBV11-1, with 10 bases identical to TRBD1. The receptor was isolated from a human donor with aplastic anemia. The CDR3 loop is CASSASGQGLNEQFF. In DNA, the CDR3 is TGTGCCAGCAGCGCCTCGGGACAGGGGTTGAATGAGCAGTTCTTC.